The 5 T cell receptor beta chains in this list originate from one sample, sequenced in a study of T-cell reconstitution after alpha-beta-depleted transplantation in children. Unique molecular identifiers were incorporated during preparation of the TCRbeta library. One entry per CDR3 protein results from TCRdb running MiXCR on the PCR reads. The sample comprises a few hundred thousand distinct CDR3 sequences, 10% of which are singletons, and roughly 2.5% rests with the top ten. Specimen: PBMCs from the stem cell graft donor, collected from the stem cell graft. The origin of the receptors is a human donor who donated a stem cell graft to a child with acute lymphoblastic leukemia.

This clonotype was seen ten or more times. The chain is built from TRBV9 and TRBJ1-1, with D possibly being TRBD1 (5 bases). Germline-derived CDR1 and CDR2 are SGDLS and YYNGEE. V shed 2 bases and J shed 0 bases, with 8 bases lying between them. The CDR3 is made up of 14 amino acids. The CDR3 is CASSVGTVNTEAFF. DNA for the CDR3: TGTGCCAGCAGCGTCGGGACGGTGAACACTGAAGCTTTCTTT.

This chain connects TRBV7-2 to TRBJ2-1; D is tentatively TRBD1 or TRBD2 (5 bases each). This CDR3 is 13 amino acids long. V lost 5 bases and J lost 4, with 9 bases in between. From germline, CDR1 is SGHTA and CDR2 FQGNSA. Here the CDR3 DNA reads TGTGCCAGCAGCATCTGGGGGTACAATGAGCAGTTCTTC. Translation: CASSIWGYNEQFF. The full variable domain, rest sourced from reference TRBV7-2 and TRBJ2-1, is GAGVSQSPSNKVTEKGKDVELRCDPISGHTALYWYRQSLGQGLEFLIYFQGNSAPDKSGLPSDRFSAERTGGSVSTLTIQRTQQEDSAVYLCASSIWGYNEQFFGPGTRLTVL.

This chain connects TRBV12-3 or TRBV12-4 to TRBJ2-3; 8 bases line up with TRBD1. The CDR3 covers 15 residues. V was clipped by 5 bases and J by 2 bases; unmatched bases: 6. The CDR3 is CASSHGQGPTDTQYF. The CDR3 nucleotides read TGTGCCAGCAGTCACGGACAGGGACCCACAGATACGCAGTATTTT.

This clonotype was seen repeatedly, ten times or more. V usage is TRBV6-2 or TRBV6-3 and J usage is TRBJ1-5, with D tentatively TRBD1 (5 bases). The germline gives CDR1 MNHEY, CDR2 SVGEGT. There are 14 residues in the CDR3. Trimming stripped 2 bases from V and 4 bases from J, with 9 bases between. This chain's CDR3 is CASSYGGPNQPQHF. The CDR3 coding sequence is TGTGCCAGCAGTTACGGGGGACCTAATCAGCCCCAGCATTTT.

This clonotype has just a few counts. This chain uses TRBV7-9 with TRBJ2-5; D not resolved. In germline, CDR1 is SEHNR, CDR2 FQNEAQ (reference sequence). Trimming removed 5 bases from V and 5 bases from J, with 21 bases in between. The CDR3 runs to 16 residues. The CDR3 bases are TGTGCCAGCAGCACCCAGGCGGCCGTAAGAAGCGAGACCCAGTACTTC. It is translated as CASSTQAAVRSETQYF.